The present T cell receptor beta chain was sequenced within a study of blood T cell repertoires in COVID-19. Looking at the study overall: Acute-phase and convalescent COVID-19 samples originated in the United States, Italy and Spain.

Self-reported history from a screening survey and questionnaire set each donor's cohort. This clone was observed a handful of times. Per germline, CDR1 MDHEN and CDR2 SYDVKM. Trimming cost V 1 base and J 2 bases, with 12 bases left between them. CDR3 length equals 16 residues. Profiling relied on immunoSEQ multiplex PCR, and the TCRdb table lists in-frame clones only, not all of them. The repertoire holds roughly 140,000 clones, with 88% as singletons. This receptor was obtained from a young woman with acute COVID-19. The chain has TRBV28 and TRBJ2-1; weak D call: TRBD1 (5 bases). The sample consisted of PBMCs or T cells enriched from blood (not recorded which). The CDR3 spells CASSLSGMGPYNEQFF. CDR3 nucleotides: TGTGCCAGCAGTTTATCAGGGATGGGCCCCTACAATGAGCAGTTCTTC. The full variable domain, its missing parts supplied by reference TRBV28 and TRBJ2-1, is DVKVTQSSRYLVKRTGEKVFLECVQDMDHENMFWYRQDPGLGLRLIYFSYDVKMKEKGDIPEGYSVSREKKERFSLILESASTNQTSMYLCASSLSGMGPYNEQFFGPGTRLTVL.